This T cell receptor beta chain was sequenced during a study of OX40 agonist ivuxolimab in advanced cancers. Study details: Patients' therapy was ivuxolimab, an antibody that acts as an agonist of OX40 (CD134).

Comment on this clone: The antigen is unknown.

Generated by immunoSEQ multiplex PCR, the TCRdb table keeps only in-frame clones and is missing some. The sample yields tens of thousands of clones, 87% seen once. Overall study results and limits: The CD4+ and CD8+ T cells in the blood had expanded clonally by week 6 at 0.1 to 3.0 mg/kg.

This CDR3 comprises 12 residues. Germline CDR1 is MNHEY and CDR2 is SVGAGI. V shed 5 bases and J shed 6 bases, with 7 bases lying between them. The sequencing here drew on CD4+ or CD8+ T cells sorted from blood, taken in a trial of the OX40 agonist ivuxolimab. The J gene is TRBJ2-2, the V gene TRBV6-5; D ambiguous. The origin of this receptor is an adult with an advanced solid tumor such as melanoma, head and neck, liver or kidney cancer. The DNA of the CDR3 is TGTGCCAGCAGTAATTTCGCCGGGGAGCTGTTTTTT. Translated, it gives CASSNFAGELFF.